Following are 2 T cell receptor beta chains from one sample sequenced in a study of immunodeficiency. Findings of the study overall: Productive entropy and V-J pairing of CD4+ T cells looked alike across patients and controls.

Only in-frame clones appear in the TCRdb table, and some are missing; sequencing was by immunoSEQ multiplex PCR. The sample has about 2,300 clones, approximately 91% seen once. No antigen is known for these receptors. The sequencing input was CD4+ T cells from blood. Receptors were obtained from a girl under 18 with POLD1 deficiency.

The chain carries TRBV28 and TRBJ1-1; D is possibly TRBD1 (5 bases). In germline, CDR1 is MDHEN, CDR2 SYDVKM. Trimming removed 7 bases from V and 6 bases from J, with 18 bases in between. The CDR3 length is 14 residues. CDR3: CASIKAGRASEAFF. In DNA, the CDR3 is TGTGCCAGCATCAAAGCGGGCAGGGCTTCTGAAGCTTTCTTT.

The V call is TRBV25-1, the J call TRBJ1-6, with D possibly TRBD1 on 5 matching bases. Germline assignment: CDR1 MGHDK and CDR2 SYGVNS. The CDR3 covers 13 residues. V lost 3 bases to trimming and J lost 8 bases, with 8 bases between them. CDR3 DNA: TGTGCCAGCAGTGACAGGGTTTATTCACCCCTCCACTTT. It is translated as CASSDRVYSPLHF.